Included here is one T cell receptor (beta chain) sequence, with context. Libraries were prepared by immunoSEQ multiplex PCR; TCRdb keeps only in-frame clonotypes and omits some of them. The table records about 80,000 clones, about 96% of them present only once. These data originate in a study of technical replicates of blood from a handful of donors. Trimming took off 3 bases at V and 2 bases at J, with 13 bases between the two ends. This CDR3 contains 15 residues. CDR1 and CDR2 from the germline V gene are SGHNT and YENEEA. This chain connects TRBV11-3 to TRBJ2-5, with a weak D call TRBD1 (6 bases). The sequenced sample consisted of T cells isolated from PBMCs. The source is a human donor in good health. Here the CDR3 DNA reads TGTGCCAGCAGCTTTCTACAGGGAAGACAAGAGACCCAGTACTTC. This gives the protein CASSFLQGRQETQYF.